This passage covers 29 T cell receptor beta chains from one sample sequenced in a study of cytomegalovirus exposure and HLA in healthy donors. 60 Vbeta and 13 Jbeta primers were used in PCR. The repertoire was sequenced with immunoSEQ multiplex PCR; TCRdb's copy has only in-frame clones and lacks some. The sample carries approximately 100,000 clones, 60% to 85% recorded once. Sequenced: PBMCs. The receptors originated from a female donor in good health and CMV-seronegative.

The chain has TRBV7-9 and TRBJ2-5; maybe TRBD1 (5 bases). CDR3 length: 16 residues. Between the trimmed V and J ends, which lost 5 bases and 7 bases, there was a span of 23 bases. The germline V gene encodes CDR1 SEHNR and CDR2 FQNEAQ (reference sequence). The CDR3 coding sequence is TGTGCCAGCAGCACCTCCCGAAGGACACGGCCAGGGACCCAGTACTTC. Translating it yields CASSTSRRTRPGTQYF.

The chain uses TRBV10-3 and TRBJ1-1; D is unresolved. Germline V gene sequence: CDR1 ENHRY, CDR2 SYGVKD. V gave up 2 bases and J gave up 1 base, with 8 bases separating them. The CDR3 runs to 14 residues. Written as DNA, the CDR3 is TGTGCCATCAGTGAGGAGGCTAAGAACACTGAAGCTTTCTTT. It codes for CAISEEAKNTEAFF.

This chain uses TRBV2 with TRBJ1-5; D remains unclear. The CDR3 is 12 residues long. Germline loops: CDR1 SNHLY, CDR2 FYNNEI. The V and J ends lost 7 bases and 9 bases respectively, with 13 bases between them. CDR3 amino acids: CASKLDLGPQHF. In DNA form, the CDR3 reads TGTGCCAGCAAATTAGACCTAGGGCCCCAGCATTTT.

This clone was observed once. The chain links TRBV4-3 to TRBJ2-3; maybe TRBD2 (5 bases). Between the trimmed V and J ends, which lost 0 bases and 6 bases, there was a span of 16 bases. This CDR3 region has 16 residues. Germline CDR1 is LGHNA and CDR2 is YSLEER. Written as DNA, the CDR3 is TGCGCCAGCAGCCAAGATGGCCTAGCCGTCCTGGATACGCAGTATTTT. Encoded protein: CASSQDGLAVLDTQYF.

V usage is TRBV7-9 and J usage is TRBJ2-5; TRBD2 matches 7 bases. CDR1 SEHNR and CDR2 FQNEAQ come from the germline V gene (reference sequence). The CDR3 totals 15 residues. J lost 0 bases, V lost 0 bases, and 1 base had no gene match. This CDR3 is CASSLAGGYQETQYF. The CDR3, as DNA: TGTGCCAGCAGCTTAGCGGGGGGGTACCAAGAGACCCAGTACTTC.

J is TRBJ2-5 and V is TRBV7-9; D is unclear. The germline gives CDR1 SEHNR, CDR2 FQNEAQ (reference sequence). V was clipped by 6 bases and J by 4 bases, with 9 bases between them. The CDR3 covers 12 residues. CDR3 region: CASRSRSETQYF. For the CDR3, the DNA is TGTGCCAGCAGATCTAGGTCAGAGACCCAGTACTTC.

The rearrangement joins TRBV10-3 to TRBJ2-5, with 10 bases aligning to TRBD1. CDR1 is ENHRY and CDR2 is SYGVKD in the germline V gene. The CDR3 length is 17 residues. J was trimmed by 4 bases and V by 3 bases; bases with no gene match: 11. The CDR3: CAISDGRGQGGLETQYF. Here the CDR3 DNA reads TGTGCCATCAGTGACGGTAGAGGACAGGGGGGTTTAGAGACCCAGTACTTC.

J is TRBJ2-3 and V is TRBV6-5, with TRBD2 as a possible D gene (6 bases). Germline-derived CDR1 and CDR2 are MNHEY and SVGAGI. The CDR3 loop spans 14 amino acids. V lost 5 bases and J lost 4, with 13 bases in between. The CDR3: CASSPALAADTQYF. DNA for the CDR3: TGTGCCAGCAGTCCAGCACTAGCCGCAGATACGCAGTATTTT.

This chain connects TRBV21-1 to TRBJ1-1; the table's D call, TRBD1, has no DNA check behind it. TRBV21-1 is described as a pseudogene. The CDR3 loop spans 21 amino acids. The CDR3 is CASSKVRLGWKQGARDTEAFF. Here the CDR3 DNA reads TGTGCCAGCAGCAAAGTTCGGCTGGGCTGGAAACAGGGGGCGCGGGACACTGAAGCTTTCTTT.

This clone has more than one count but fewer than ten. J is TRBJ1-5 and V is TRBV5-6; 8 positions agree with TRBD1. The germline gives CDR1 SGHDT, CDR2 YYEEEE. Trimming at V came to 3 bases and at J to 7 bases, leaving 9 bases not matched to a gene. This CDR3 contains 15 residues. CDR3 bases: TGTGCCAGCAGCTACGGACAGGGAGCTCAACAGCCCCAGCATTTT. Its translation: CASSYGQGAQQPQHF.

The genes are TRBV27 and TRBJ2-5; D is unclear. Trimming pared 8 bases from V and 4 bases from J, leaving 17 bases between. CDR3 size: 14 residues. The germline CDR1 and CDR2 sequences are MNHEY and SMNVEV (reference sequence). The CDR3, as DNA: TGTGCCAGCTCGAGTGGTATGCTAACAGAGACCCAGTACTTC. Protein product: CASSSGMLTETQYF.

The CDR3 DNA sequence: TGCGCCAGCAGCCAAATACAACAGGGGAACACTGAAGCTTTCTTT. Its protein is CASSQIQQGNTEAFF. The V call is TRBV5-1, the J call TRBJ1-1; D perhaps matches TRBD1 (6 bases). Germline V gives CDR1 SGHRS, CDR2 YFSETQ. The CDR3 length is 15 residues. The V end was cut by 4 bases, the J end by 1 base, with 14 bases between.

This sequence joins TRBV7-8 and TRBJ1-1; D is unclear. Germline CDR1 SGHVS, CDR2 FQNEAQ. V lost 3 bases and J 1 base, leaving 9 bases between the germline ends. The length of the CDR3 is 14 residues. Here the CDR3 reads CASSFLQRNTEAFF. The CDR3 DNA sequence: TGTGCCAGCAGCTTCTTACAGAGGAACACTGAAGCTTTCTTT. The variable domain in full, completed from reference TRBV7-8 and TRBJ1-1, reads GAGVSQSPRYKVAKRGQDVALRCDPISGHVSLFWYQQALGQGPEFLTYFQNEAQLDKSGLPSDRFFAERPEGSVSTLKIQRTQQEDSAVYLCASSFLQRNTEAFFGQGTRLTVV.

J is TRBJ1-1 and V is TRBV6-6; D is uncertain. CDR1 and CDR2 (germline): MNHNY, SVGAGI (reference sequence). The CDR3 spans 13 residues. Trimming shortened V by 4 bases and J by 0 bases, and 6 bases separated the two germline ends. The DNA of the CDR3 is TGTGCCAGCAGTTCCCCGGTGAACACTGAAGCTTTCTTT. Amino acids: CASSSPVNTEAFF.

The chain joins TRBV30 to TRBJ2-3; maybe TRBD2 (5 bases). CDR1 and CDR2 (germline): GTSNPN, SVGIG (reference sequence). Trimming left V 5 bases short and J 2 bases short, with 17 bases between. The CDR3 length is 15 residues. CDR3 in DNA: TGTGCCTGGGGACTCCCCTTGGGATACACAGATACGCAGTATTTT. Translated, it gives CAWGLPLGYTDTQYF.

CDR3 DNA: TGTGCCAGCAGCTTGGGTGGACCAGGGGGTGTGAACACTGAAGCTTTCTTT. It is translated as CASSLGGPGGVNTEAFF. The chain recombines TRBV7-8 with TRBJ1-1; 7 bases align to TRBD1. The germline V gene has CDR1 SGHVS and CDR2 FQNEAQ. This CDR3 region has 17 residues. J gave up 0 bases and V 3 bases, and 10 bases lay outside the gene matches.

The rearrangement uses TRBV10-3 and TRBJ1-1; perhaps TRBD1 as D (5 bases). This CDR3 comprises 12 residues. Germline assignment: CDR1 ENHRY and CDR2 SYGVKD. V lost 2 bases, J lost 8 bases, and 9 bases lay in between. The CDR3, as DNA: TGTGCCATCAGTGAGGCCGACAGAGAAGCTTTCTTT. This translates into CAISEADREAFF.

The V gene is TRBV7-2, the J gene TRBJ1-2; TRBD1 is a possible D gene (5 bases). The CDR3 sequence is 15 residues long. Trimming removed 2 bases from V and 5 bases from J, with 15 bases in between. Germline CDR1 reads SGHTA; CDR2 reads FQGNSA. This CDR3 is CASSLRGRVGYGYTF. CDR3 in DNA: TGTGCCAGCAGCTTAAGGGGCAGGGTGGGTTATGGCTACACCTTC.

V gene TRBV27 combines with J gene TRBJ2-3; 8 bases agree with TRBD1. The CDR3 extends over 13 amino acids. Trimming at V came to 6 bases and at J to 4 bases, leaving 3 bases not matched to a gene. Per germline, CDR1 MNHEY and CDR2 SMNVEV (reference sequence). The CDR3: CASSRTGSDTQYF. CDR3 DNA: TGTGCCAGCAGCAGGACAGGGTCAGATACGCAGTATTTT.

This chain's CDR3 is CASSLAFLEQYF. The CDR3 coding sequence is TGTGCCAGCAGCTTGGCGTTTCTGGAGCAGTACTTC. The V and J genes are TRBV7-2 and TRBJ2-5; D uncertain. The length of the CDR3 is 12 residues. The germline V gene encodes CDR1 SGHTA and CDR2 FQGNSA. Trimming took off 3 bases at V and 11 bases at J, with 13 bases between the two ends.

This clone has a handful of counts. The genes are TRBV27 and TRBJ2-2, with 8 bases lining up with TRBD1. The CDR3 is 16 amino acids. Germline-derived CDR1 and CDR2 are MNHEY and SMNVEV (reference sequence). V shed 2 bases, J shed 4 bases, and the junction held 6 bases outside the gene matches. The CDR3 loop is CASSLVWTGTTGELFF. In nucleotides, the CDR3 is TGTGCCAGCAGTTTAGTTTGGACAGGGACCACCGGGGAGCTGTTTTTT.

The rearrangement uses TRBV30 and TRBJ1-4; tentatively, D is TRBD1 (5 bases). The CDR3 runs to 16 residues. The germline V gene encodes CDR1 GTSNPN and CDR2 SVGIG (reference sequence). Trimming cost V 0 bases and J 0 bases, with 11 bases left between them. The CDR3 region has the DNA TGTGCCTGGAGTGTAGGCAGGGCGGCAACTAATGAAAAACTGTTTTTT. Translated, it gives CAWSVGRAATNEKLFF.

V and J are TRBV9 and TRBJ2-3; D perhaps matches TRBD2 (6 bases). CDR1 SGDLS and CDR2 YYNGEE come from the germline V gene. The CDR3 runs to 16 residues. V lost 1 base and J 4 bases, leaving 16 bases between the germline ends. The chain's CDR3 is CASSVLRGGLPDTQYF. The CDR3 DNA follows: TGTGCCAGCAGCGTACTGCGGGGCGGCCTTCCAGATACGCAGTATTTT.

This clone appeared a single time. The chain carries TRBV4-3 and TRBJ1-2; D is perhaps TRBD1 (5 bases). This CDR3 comprises 13 residues. Germline-derived CDR1 and CDR2 are LGHNA and YSLEER. Deletions cut 0 bases from V and 10 bases from J, with 12 bases between. The CDR3 sequence is CASSQDLKGLYTF. The CDR3 DNA is TGCGCCAGCAGCCAAGATCTGAAGGGGCTCTACACCTTC.

A few counts support this clone. This chain connects TRBV27 to TRBJ2-5, with D perhaps matching TRBD1 (6 bases). The J call may be faulty, since TRBJ2-7 better matches the DNA end. The CDR3 covers 15 residues. Germline V gives CDR1 MNHEY, CDR2 SMNVEV (reference sequence). The CDR3 nucleotides are TGTGCCAGCAGTTTCCAACAGGGTGGCTTCTACGAGCAGTACTTC. Translation gives CASSFQQGGFYEQYF.

The V gene is TRBV7-2, the J gene TRBJ1-1; a weak D match, TRBD1 (6 bases). Germline CDR1 is SGHTA and CDR2 is FQGNSA. The CDR3 is 14 residues long. Between the trimmed V and J ends, which lost 6 bases and 1 base, there was a span of 12 bases. The CDR3 DNA reads as TGTGCCAGCAGATCCAGGGGCGGGAACACTGAAGCTTTCTTT. Its translation: CASRSRGGNTEAFF. The variable domain in full, with the rest retrieved from reference TRBV7-2 and TRBJ1-1, is GAGVSQSPSNKVTEKGKDVELRCDPISGHTALYWYRQSLGQGLEFLIYFQGNSAPDKSGLPSDRFSAERTGGSVSTLTIQRTQQEDSAVYLCASRSRGGNTEAFFGQGTRLTVV.

The V gene is TRBV29-1, the J gene TRBJ2-5; TRBD2 matches 13 bases. Per germline, CDR1 SQVTM and CDR2 ANQGSEA. The CDR3 sequence is 14 residues long. J gave up 1 base and V 7 bases, and 3 bases lay outside the gene matches. The CDR3 nucleotides are TGCAGCGCAACTAGCGGGGGGGTCCAAGAGACCCAGTACTTC. Amino acids: CSATSGGVQETQYF. The full variable domain, completed using reference TRBV29-1 and TRBJ2-5, is SAVISQKPSRDICQRGTSLTIQCQVDSQVTMMFWYRQQPGQSLTLIATANQGSEATYESGFVIDKFPISRPNLTFSTLTVSNMSPEDSSIYLCSATSGGVQETQYFGPGTRLLVL.

The CDR3 is CASSYAGTDTQYF. Written as DNA, the CDR3 is TGTGCCAGCAGTTATGCCGGGACAGATACGCAGTATTTT. The V call is TRBV6-5, the J call TRBJ2-3, with D unclear. The V and J ends lost 3 bases and 3 bases respectively, with 7 bases between them. The germline V gene has CDR1 MNHEY and CDR2 SVGAGI. The CDR3 spans 13 residues.

As for this clone: The same CDR3 arises from other DNA sequences in this sample as well. The V call is TRBV5-1, the J call TRBJ2-7; perhaps TRBD1 as D (6 bases). V lost 0 bases to trimming and J lost 1 base, with 8 bases between them. This CDR3 spans 14 amino acids. Germline-derived CDR1 and CDR2 are SGHRS and YFSETQ. The CDR3 nucleotides are TGCGCCAGCAGCTTGGAACAGGGTTCCTACGAGCAGTACTTC. The encoded protein is CASSLEQGSYEQYF.